This TCR beta chain originates from a study of cytomegalovirus exposure and HLA in healthy donors. General study results and limits: For presence/absence analyses, sequencing depth was assumed to be roughly uniform across donors. According to an earlier analysis, most TCR beta V segments yielded productive rearrangements about 90% or about 30% of the time.

Donors in the study were healthy people who gave bone marrow. With regard to this clone: Its specificity is unknown.

The length of the CDR3 is 16 residues. Germline-derived CDR1 and CDR2 are SGDLS and YYNGEE. Trimming left V 0 bases short and J 0 bases short, with 9 bases between. 13 Jbeta primers and 60 Vbeta primers were used for the PCR. Measured with immunoSEQ multiplex PCR; TCRdb has only the in-frame clones, and not every one. Of around 120,000 clones listed, around 72% were seen once; the top ten hold under 9.5%. The sequenced material came from PBMCs. The rearrangement links TRBV9 to TRBJ2-2; D is ambiguous. This TCR came from a woman between 50 and 59 years old in good health and CMV-seropositive. CDR3 amino acids: CASSVEVTPNTGELFF. CDR3 bases: TGTGCCAGCAGCGTAGAAGTGACTCCGAACACCGGGGAGCTGTTTTTT.